These 22 T cell receptor beta chains were sequenced from one sample in a study of follicular helper T cells after annual influenza vaccination. Time point described: 2014-2015 season, 7 days after vaccination. Sequencing used immunoSEQ multiplex PCR; TCRdb keeps in-frame clones, though not all of them. In the table there are several thousand clones, over 80% of which are singletons. The starting material was CXCR5+ CD38- circulating T follicular helper cells from blood, obtained 7 days after influenza vaccination. The subset here: circulating Tfh, non-naive CD4+CXCR5+PD-1+ (ICOS+CD38+ or ICOS-CD38-). The source is an adult who received the influenza vaccine.

The chain couples TRBV15 to TRBJ1-2, with TRBD1 as a possible D gene (6 bases). Trimming removed 1 base from V and 3 bases from J, with 15 bases in between. The CDR3 totals 16 residues. Germline-derived CDR1 and CDR2 are LNHNV and YYDKDF (reference sequence). CDR3 in DNA: TGTGCCACCAGCAGAGCGTCTGGACAGTTTGACTATGGCTACACCTTC. It encodes CATSRASGQFDYGYTF.

This clone has a handful of counts. The V and J genes are TRBV18 and TRBJ2-3; 7 nucleotides line up with TRBD2. V shed 6 bases, J shed 1 base, and the junction held 1 base outside the gene matches. Germline loops: CDR1 KGHSH, CDR2 LQKENI. CDR3 size: 13 residues. The CDR3: CASSGGGTDTQYF. CDR3 DNA: TGTGCCAGCTCGGGAGGGGGCACAGATACGCAGTATTTT.

This chain connects TRBV13 to TRBJ2-7, with TRBD1 matching 10 bases. Germline V lookup: CDR1 PRHDT, CDR2 FYEKMQ (reference sequence). CDR3 size: 15 residues. V gave up 3 bases and J gave up 2 bases; unmatched junction bases: 4. CDR3 loop: CASSFRTGGPYEQYF. CDR3 in DNA: TGTGCCAGCAGCTTCAGGACAGGGGGACCCTACGAGCAGTACTTC.

The chain joins TRBV4-3 to TRBJ1-5, with 8 bases that match TRBD1. This CDR3 has 15 amino acids. V shed 2 bases, J shed 5 bases, and the junction held 5 bases outside the gene matches. Looked up from germline, CDR1 is LGHNA and CDR2 is YSLEER. CDR3 residues: CASSQQDRADQPQHF. CDR3 sequence (DNA): TGCGCCAGCAGCCAACAGGACAGGGCGGATCAGCCCCAGCATTTT.

The chain links TRBV6-5 to TRBJ2-7; D might be TRBD1 (6 bases). Deletions cut 2 bases from V and 4 bases from J, with 18 bases between. Germline lookup yields CDR1 MNHEY and CDR2 SVGAGI. The CDR3 spans 16 residues. The CDR3 sequence: CASSYTKTGHPYEQYF. In nucleotides, the CDR3 is TGTGCCAGCAGTTACACTAAAACAGGGCACCCTTACGAGCAGTACTTC.

This clone appeared a few times. The chain has TRBV18 and TRBJ2-7, with D hard to call. Trimming removed 3 bases at V and 3 bases at J, with 9 bases between. The CDR3 contains 13 residues. Looked up from germline, CDR1 is KGHSH and CDR2 is LQKENI. CDR3 bases: TGTGCCAGCTCACCCCCCGGAATCTACGAGCAGTACTTC. Residues: CASSPPGIYEQYF.

The rearrangement links TRBV18 to TRBJ2-5; 8 nucleotides line up with TRBD2. Germline loops: CDR1 KGHSH, CDR2 LQKENI. The CDR3 runs to 15 residues. Trimming removed 4 bases from V and 3 bases from J; junction bases left unmatched: 7. The CDR3 spells CASSQGTSGKETQYF. The CDR3 region has the DNA TGTGCCAGCTCACAGGGTACTAGCGGAAAAGAGACCCAGTACTTC.

The chain employs TRBV7-9 and TRBJ1-1, with TRBD1 as a possible D gene (6 bases). CDR3 length: 18 amino acids. Germline CDR1 is SEHNR and CDR2 is FQNEAQ (reference sequence). The germline V and J ends were trimmed by 5 bases and 3 bases, with 25 bases remaining between them. CDR3 in amino acids: CASSPSGDTFTEDTEAFF. The CDR3, as DNA: TGTGCCAGCAGCCCGTCGGGGGACACCTTCACTGAGGACACTGAAGCTTTCTTT. The full variable domain, its missing parts supplied by reference TRBV7-9 and TRBJ1-1, is DTGVSQNPRHKITKRGQNVTFRCDPISEHNRLYWYRQTLGQGPEFLTYFQNEAQLEKSRLLSDRFSAERPKGSFSTLEIQRTEQGDSAMYLCASSPSGDTFTEDTEAFFGQGTRLTVV.

The chain uses TRBV9 and TRBJ1-3; the D is unclear. CDR3 length equals 16 residues. Trimming took 4 bases from V and 0 from J, leaving 14 bases between them. Germline-derived CDR1 and CDR2 are SGDLS and YYNGEE. CDR3 sequence (DNA): TGTGCCAGCAGCCCATACGCGGCCAGCTCTGGAAACACCATATATTTT. Translation: CASSPYAASSGNTIYF. Looking up the rest from reference TRBV9 and TRBJ1-3 gives the full variable domain: DSGVTQTPKHLITATGQRVTLRCSPRSGDLSVYWYQQSLDQGLQFLIQYYNGEERAKGNILERFSAQQFPDLHSELNLSSLELGDSALYFCASSPYAASSGNTIYFGEGSWLTVV.

The chain has TRBV28 and TRBJ2-1; 14 bases fit TRBD2. This CDR3 comprises 14 residues. J was trimmed by 7 bases and V by 11 bases; bases with no gene match: 7. Per germline, CDR1 MDHEN and CDR2 SYDVKM. The CDR3 spells CASETSGGANEQFF. For the CDR3, the DNA is TGTGCCTCGGAGACTAGCGGGGGGGCTAATGAGCAGTTCTTC.

The chain has TRBV4-2 and TRBJ1-5, with TRBD1 as a possible D gene (5 bases). V lost 4 bases and J 6 bases, leaving 13 bases between the germline ends. The CDR3 extends over 14 amino acids. CDR1 is LGHNA, CDR2 YNFKEQ, per germline. CDR3 sequence reads: CASSPRLGVQPQHF. The DNA of the CDR3 is TGTGCCAGCAGCCCGAGGTTGGGGGTTCAGCCCCAGCATTTT.

The CDR3 sequence: CASSLGLPGGEAFF. The CDR3 DNA sequence: TGTGCCAGCAGCTTAGGGCTCCCAGGGGGGGAAGCTTTCTTT. This sequence joins TRBV7-2 and TRBJ1-1; 7 bases fit TRBD1. This CDR3 is 14 amino acids long. Germline V CDR1 and CDR2: SGHTA, FQGNSA. The trim removed 1 base at V and 8 bases at J, leaving 7 bases unmatched. Full variable domain (missing parts from reference TRBV7-2 and TRBJ1-1): GAGVSQSPSNKVTEKGKDVELRCDPISGHTALYWYRQSLGQGLEFLIYFQGNSAPDKSGLPSDRFSAERTGGSVSTLTIQRTQQEDSAVYLCASSLGLPGGEAFFGQGTRLTVV.

In its sample, this clone was seen a few times. V usage is TRBV5-1 and J usage is TRBJ1-1; a weak D match, TRBD1 (6 bases). Between the trimmed V and J ends, which lost 0 bases and 4 bases, there was a span of 13 bases. Per the germline V gene, CDR1 is SGHRS and CDR2 is YFSETQ. This CDR3 contains 15 residues. The CDR3 spells CASSLDAGVGTEAFF. CDR3 nucleotide sequence: TGCGCCAGCAGCTTGGACGCAGGGGTGGGCACTGAAGCTTTCTTT.

The chain uses TRBV7-2 and TRBJ2-3, with TRBD2 matching over 9 bases. V shed 4 bases, J shed 8 bases, and the junction held 10 bases outside the gene matches. The CDR3 sequence is 15 residues long. From germline, CDR1 is SGHTA and CDR2 FQGNSA. This chain's CDR3 is CASSSTSGGYGTQYF. The CDR3 DNA is TGTGCCAGCAGCTCCACAAGCGGGGGGTATGGTACGCAGTATTTT.

The rearrangement uses TRBV7-2 and TRBJ1-3, with D tentatively TRBD1 (5 bases). Per the germline V gene, CDR1 is SGHTA and CDR2 is FQGNSA. This CDR3 region has 16 residues. The V and J ends lost 6 bases and 4 bases respectively, with 19 bases between them. In nucleotides, the CDR3 is TGTGCCAGCAGAACCGGGACCGGGATCGGAGGAAACACCATATATTTT. Translation gives CASRTGTGIGGNTIYF.

The CDR3 loop reads CATSRDVTTYGYTF. The CDR3 coding sequence is TGTGCCACCAGCAGAGATGTCACTACGTATGGCTACACCTTC. The rearrangement links TRBV15 to TRBJ1-2; unclear D gene. CDR1 LNHNV and CDR2 YYDKDF come from the germline V gene (reference sequence). This CDR3 contains 14 residues. V lost 0 bases and J 5 bases, leaving 10 bases between the germline ends.

The chain couples TRBV7-2 to TRBJ2-3; D is unresolved. V lost 5 bases and J lost 6, with 12 bases in between. The CDR3 sequence is 13 residues long. The germline V gene has CDR1 SGHTA and CDR2 FQGNSA. The CDR3 protein is CASSARATDTQYF. CDR3 DNA: TGTGCCAGCAGCGCCCGAGCCACGGATACGCAGTATTTT. Supplemented by reference TRBV7-2 and TRBJ2-3, the full variable domain reads GAGVSQSPSNKVTEKGKDVELRCDPISGHTALYWYRQSLGQGLEFLIYFQGNSAPDKSGLPSDRFSAERTGGSVSTLTIQRTQQEDSAVYLCASSARATDTQYFGPGTRLTVL.

The gene calls are TRBV15 and TRBJ2-1; tentatively, D is TRBD1 (5 bases). Germline V gene data show CDR1 as LNHNV and CDR2 as YYDKDF (reference sequence). The V end lost 2 bases, the J end lost 0 bases, and 11 bases lay between the germline ends. The CDR3 covers 16 residues. DNA of the CDR3: TGTGCCACCAGCAGACCCGGACACCCCTCCTACAATGAGCAGTTCTTC. It specifies CATSRPGHPSYNEQFF.

This clone was detected once. The CDR3 reads CASSHRDGQPQHF. Here the CDR3 DNA reads TGTGCCAGCAGTCATCGGGACGGCCAGCCCCAGCATTTT. The genes are TRBV6-6 and TRBJ1-5; D may be TRBD1 (5 bases). CDR1 MNHNY and CDR2 SVGAGI come from the germline V gene (reference sequence). Trimming removed 5 bases from V and 7 bases from J, with 12 bases in between. This CDR3 has 13 residues.

This chain connects TRBV14 to TRBJ2-7, with TRBD1 identical over 9 bases. Trimming cost V 4 bases and J 5 bases; bases outside gene matches: 9. Germline-derived CDR1 and CDR2 are SGHDN and FVKESK. The CDR3 totals 15 residues. As DNA, the CDR3 is TGTGCCAGCAGCCGCCCCGGGACAGGGTGGAACGAGCAGTACTTC. As protein: CASSRPGTGWNEQYF.

In its sample, this clone was seen once. The chain recombines TRBV7-2 with TRBJ2-7; 8 nucleotides align to TRBD2. Germline CDR1 SGHTA, CDR2 FQGNSA. Trimming removed 1 base from V and 6 bases from J; junction bases left unmatched: 8. The CDR3 runs to 15 residues. CDR3 sequence reads: CASSLVRGGAAEQYF. CDR3 in DNA: TGTGCCAGCAGCTTAGTTCGGGGGGGGGCCGCCGAGCAGTACTTC.

This clone occurred once. V is TRBV7-9 and J is TRBJ2-2; TRBD2 might be the D (6 bases). The CDR3 covers 17 residues. The V end was cut by 5 bases, the J end by 1 base, with 17 bases between. Germline assignment: CDR1 SEHNR and CDR2 FQNEAQ (reference sequence). In nucleotides, the CDR3 is TGTGCCAGCAGCCCCGAGCGGGCACTAGTGAACACCGGGGAGCTGTTTTTT. This encodes CASSPERALVNTGELFF.